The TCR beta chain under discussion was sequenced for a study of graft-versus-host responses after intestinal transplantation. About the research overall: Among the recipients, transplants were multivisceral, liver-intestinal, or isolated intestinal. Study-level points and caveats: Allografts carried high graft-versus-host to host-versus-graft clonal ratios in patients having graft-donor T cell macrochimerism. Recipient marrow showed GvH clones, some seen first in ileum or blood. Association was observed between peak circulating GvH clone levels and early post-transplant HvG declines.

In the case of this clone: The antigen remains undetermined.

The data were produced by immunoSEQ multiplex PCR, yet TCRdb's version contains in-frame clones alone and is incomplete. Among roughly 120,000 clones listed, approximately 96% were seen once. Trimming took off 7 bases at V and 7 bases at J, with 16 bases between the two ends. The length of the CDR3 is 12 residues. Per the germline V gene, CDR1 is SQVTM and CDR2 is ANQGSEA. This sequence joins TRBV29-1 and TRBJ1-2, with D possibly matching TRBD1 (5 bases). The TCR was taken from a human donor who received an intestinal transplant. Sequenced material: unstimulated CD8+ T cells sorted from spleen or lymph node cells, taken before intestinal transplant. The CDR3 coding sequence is TGCAGCGGAAACCCCCAGGACACTGGCTACACCTTC. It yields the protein CSGNPQDTGYTF.